This T cell receptor beta chain was observed in a study of cytomegalovirus exposure and HLA in healthy donors (dated by TCRdb to the late 2010s). Study-wide context: An earlier analysis of more than 550 of the donors reported about 260 Gb of sequence data and 117 million unique TCR beta sequences obtained from approximately 180 million T cells. Among the roughly 400 genotyped donors, approximately 77% belonged to the genetic ancestry cluster associated with self-reported Caucasian donors. HLA typing included class I and class II loci at four-digit resolution. An early release that covered about 600 HLA-typed donors contained about 300 gigabases of sequencing data and tens of millions of unique TCR sequences. The study profiled the T cell repertoires of under 700 subjects by immunosequencing and related them to cytomegalovirus serostatus. Typing coverage varied by locus: about 620-630 donors for A, B, C, DRB1 and DQB1; some 520 for DQA1; over 600 for DPA1; 450 to 480 for DPB1. Among about 400 genotyped donors of the cohort, an average of about 220,000 unique TCR beta nucleotide sequences was sequenced per donor, of which about 18% were non-productive. In a later analysis, previously published TCR beta repertoires from more than 500 donors were re-analyzed and high-resolution HLA genotyping was added so that TCR occurrence patterns could be studied. The study was designed to test whether signatures of past pathogen exposure could be identified by cataloging public T cell receptors. Alongside the repertoire data, information on donor age, sex, ethnicity and CMV serostatus was compiled. A separate validation cohort of over 95 different subjects was used in addition to the roughly 620-subject first cohort. A later genetic analysis used genome-wide SNP genotypes for about 55% of the 666 donors, treating that subset as a discovery cohort. An earlier analysis of around 640 of the donors used high-throughput TCR beta sequencing to judge whether each TCR beta V gene segment behaved as functional or pseudogenic. All discovery cohort repertoires had been generated on a single sequencing platform. To predict cytomegalovirus infection status, the study combined high-throughput TCR immunosequencing, statistical association of individual TCRs with disease status, and machine learning. Rather than drawing on any new phenotypic data, the later analysis identified candidate immune exposures from TCR beta sequences and the way those sequences occurred across donors. Because of strong linkage in the cohort, roughly five DR-DQ haplotypes were treated as single units for association and clustering. What the study reported, not specific to this receptor: A total of about 150 TCR beta chains were listed by the study as associated with cytomegalovirus. In a later analysis, HLA-associated TCR beta chains were found to be more clonally expanded and to have lower generation probabilities than equally common non-associated chains. In an earlier analysis of roughly 560 of the donors, most TCR beta V segments were observed in productive rearrangements about 87% or about 30% of the time, broadly matching IMGT annotations. Linkage disequilibrium might explain the correlated functional status among segregating V segments, but an unknown experimental factor could not be excluded. A cluster of highly shared sequence variants was judged likely to represent a technical artifact of the sequencing pipeline. Cytomegalovirus status was reported to be diagnosed by the classifier with high specificity and sensitivity in both the original and validation cohorts. In this cohort, only TCR beta chains were sequenced, and detectable features were limited by the absence of alpha or paired-chain data. V-gene and J-gene trimming of TCR beta chains was associated with a missense DCLRE1C variant in a later genetic analysis, and the association was replicated in an independent cohort. Specific HLA alleles were associated with around 18,000 TCR beta sequences at a false discovery rate of 0.05 in a later analysis. Over 15 rarely observed V segments, including chromosome 9 orphons, were excluded from the earlier analysis of almost 600 of the donors because counts were too low. Most TCR sequences were seen in very few donors, while some public TCRs were found in many individuals. In vitro tests confirmed that a few of the cytomegalovirus-associated TCR beta chains recognize cytomegalovirus antigens. The authors suggested that the approach could potentially be generalized to other disease states and immunological phenotypes. A later genetic analysis reported fewer N-insertions in productive TCRs among donors in an Asian-associated ancestry cluster than the roughly 720-donor mean. According to a later analysis, TCR association rates differed among HLA loci, with DRB1 alleles showing the most associated TCRs and HLA-C alleles showing the fewest. Assigning TCR associations to individual alleles was difficult when HLA alleles, especially DR and DQ, strongly co-occurred. For the cohort, immune exposure information was limited to CMV serostatus. Most CMV-associated TCR beta chains appeared to be HLA-restricted in a later analysis, and the HLA associations seemed to be driven largely by CMV exposure. A further reported finding was that TCR beta sequences accurately predicted the HLA-A and HLA-B alleles for most subjects in the first cohort. A later analysis reported that several top co-occurrence clusters appeared linked to parvovirus B19, influenza, CMV and Epstein-Barr virus. Presence/absence analyses assumed roughly uniform sequencing depth across donors, an assumption that may not hold. HLA typing was unavailable for some donors at each locus, so association tests used only the typed subset.

The method behind the library was the immunoSEQ multiplex PCR assay. For the multiplex PCR, a mixture combining 60 forward primers for TCR Vbeta segments and 13 reverse primers for TCR Jbeta segments was used. A multiplex PCR assay on genomic DNA amplified the CDR3 region of rearranged TCR beta genes. The Illumina HiSeq System was used to sequence the amplified TCR beta libraries as 87-base-pair reads. As for how the authors treated the data: Across the 500 to 850 repertoires, a later analysis counted 75 million to 90 million unique TCR beta chains, around 11 million of which were shared by at least two donors. To remove PCR and sequencing errors, raw reads were error-corrected and collapsed into unique sequences using a nearest-neighbor algorithm that merged closely related sequences. To assign V, D and J gene segments, CDR3 sequences were aligned to IMGT reference sequences. For a sequence to be retained, a match of at least six nucleotides to both a V gene segment and a J gene segment was required. Rearrangements were classified as productive when the CDR3 lacked stop codons and remained in frame with V and J, and all other rearrangements were classified as non-productive. Following IMGT convention, CDR3 was defined as the stretch from the second conserved V-encoded cysteine up to the conserved J-encoded phenylalanine. In an earlier analysis of roughly 580 of the donors, sequences lacking an unambiguous match to a single V gene segment were excluded. In an earlier analysis of around 600 of the donors, V segments were called functional above 56.7% productive rearrangements and were called segregating when the between-donor standard deviation exceeded 5%. A statistical classification framework was developed to diagnose cytomegalovirus status using the catalog of TCR beta chain sequences. In a later analysis, V and J genes were assigned by comparing TCR nucleotide sequences against IMGT/GENE-DB human TR gene sequences. Using the TCRdist pipeline, a later analysis assigned CDR3 sequences along with most-parsimonious VDJ recombination scenarios. In a later analysis, each TCR beta chain was defined by its CDR3 amino acid sequence together with its V-gene family, and reads without a unique V-gene family were excluded. A later analysis removed roughly 590 highly shared, low-generation-probability nucleotide sequences to deal with suspected cross-contamination and a sequencing artifact. A later analysis calculated a clonal expansion index for each public chain from normalized within-repertoire ranks of inferred template counts. In a later analysis, generation probabilities were computed using a VDJ recombination model fitted to out-of-frame rearrangements, and the results were checked against IGoR. In a later analysis, hypergeometric tests were used to score TCR-TCR, TCR-HLA and TCR-CMV co-occurrence, with a repertoire-size bias correction applied to TCR pairs. To estimate false discovery rates, a later analysis permuted the HLA or CMV assignments 20 times. In a later analysis, co-occurring TCRs were grouped with DBSCAN, and TCRdist sequence similarity was added when clustering was performed within HLA-allele-positive subsets. Co-occurrence clustering excluded repertoires with fewer than 30,000 or more than 120,000 public chains, plus five with anomalous nucleotide sharing. What TCRdb holds here is the immuneACCESS table cut down to in-frame rearrangements. Part of the clones is not present; checked against another copy, under half of the missing clones reflect an unresolved V gene, and the others are unexplained. V and J calls and clone size are given by that table; D and trimming were obtained from the DNA. This specimen's table enumerates under 200,000 clones. The ten top clones hold 0.7% to 0.8% of the sample.

A remark on this clone: The clone's antigen remains unknown.

In total, approximately 700 healthy bone marrow donors made up the cohort. All cohort members were sampled while nominally healthy, although unrecorded immune exposures were likely present. The donor tested CMV seropositive and was one of the 289 seropositive cohort members. A peripheral blood sample was provided by each donor, and peripheral blood mononuclear cells were used for TCR beta sequencing. The Qiagen DNeasy Blood Extraction Kit was used to extract genomic DNA from the blood cell samples. This receptor was identified in a young woman in good health and CMV-seropositive. The sequenced material came from PBMCs.

Here the CDR3 is given as CASSYGQQETQYF. The nucleotides are TGTGCCAGCAGTTATGGACAGCAAGAGACCCAGTACTTC. This chain is built from TRBV5-4 and TRBJ2-5; the D gene is perhaps TRBD1, on 6 matching bases. The junction shows trimming of 5 bases on V and 2 bases on J, plus 10 bases between the germline ends. Including the terminal cysteine and phenylalanine, the CDR3 comprises 13 residues. The sequence is cut down to CDR3 DNA, 39 bases in frame from base 1. Via the germline V gene (reference sequence), CDR1 is SGHNT and CDR2 YYREEE.